The following is a T cell receptor beta chain sequence with its context. This clone was recorded once. Its antigen remains undetermined. Within one base of it there is no much larger clone, and no base qualities were kept. These data are taken from a study of shared clonotypes between healthy human individuals (dated by TCRdb to the early 2020s). About the full investigation: A few men and a couple of women, aged 18 to 49 years, made up the cohort. To increase sequencing depth and limit assay-specific biases, TCR repertoire library preparation and sequencing were carried out by different laboratories using diverse techniques. To estimate repertoire size and how much clonotypes are shared between individuals, the study performed deep sequencing of blood TCR repertoires from a handful of healthy adults. Leukapheresis yielded between about 0.9 and 9 billion PBMCs per donor. For each donor, three plates each were used for CD4 naive and CD4 memory, two plates were used for CD8 naive, and one plate was used for CD8 memory. Overall study outcomes, separate from this receptor: Approximately 5% of naive CD4, around 3.5% of naive CD8, roughly 2.5% of memory CD4, and about 0.4% of memory CD8 clonotypes were shared across four donors. Even with the large sequencing depth, rarefaction of the sorted-subset datasets indicated that sequencing was incomplete. Larger estimated clonotype richness was generally found for naive subsets than for memory subsets. The small number of donors limited the genetic and exposure-history diversity represented. Only blood was sampled, and tissue TCR repertoires likely differ from those in blood. Higher generation probabilities were observed for clonotypes shared by all four sorted-subset donors than for non-shared clonotypes. Pairwise subsampling indicated that sequencing depth was expected to affect the degree of clonotype sharing among donors.

The CDR3 numbers 13 residues from cysteine through phenylalanine. Solely the CDR3 DNA is kept, with 39 bases framed from the first base. Taken from the germline V gene, the CDR1 and CDR2 loops are MDHEN and SYDVKM. V is pared back by 4 bases and J by 5 bases, with 10 bases lying between the germline termini. Using the deep immunoSEQ assay, multiplex PCR amplified TCR CDR3 regions from genomic DNA. Extracted genomic DNA from each cell subset was spread evenly across all wells of several immunoSEQ 96-well plates, with each plate serving as a replicate. For sorted subsets, roughly 200 ng of genomic DNA, equivalent to some 30,000 T cell genomes, went into each replicate PCR. Purified libraries were quantified with a Qubit 3.0 fluorometer, sized on a Bioanalyzer 2100, and re-quantified with the KAPA Library Quantification kit. Every immunoSEQ 96-well plate was sequenced on a separate single-read 150-cycle Illumina NextSeq 550 flow cell. The source study handled its data this way. The immunoSEQ output contained only junctional sequences without quality scores, so filtering could not match that applied to full-length reads. To assign V/J genes and CDR3, sequences were annotated using PyIR, a Python wrapper for IgBLAST v1.9, with IMGT germline references. Reads were filtered out if the reads had weak V/J assignments (E-value above 1e-6), no CDR3, stop codons, out-of-frame junctions, or ambiguous translated residues. A V3J clonotype was defined by an identical inferred V gene, J gene, and CDR3 amino acid sequence. To compute the percentage overlap between repertoires, the number of shared unique clonotypes was divided by the size of the smaller repertoire. Repertoire richness was assessed with RTK rarefaction, the Chao1 estimator, and Recon v2.1 estimates of unobserved clonotypes. Generation probabilities were computed with OLGA for all TCRbeta clonotypes obtained by the gDNA method from several donors. Sourced from immuneACCESS, this table was stored by TCRdb with only in-frame sequences that have V and J called. A share of the clones is absent; for the studies checked, an unresolved V gene accounts for under half, and the remainder has no known explanation. That table supplies the V and J calls and clone size; D and trimming were determined from the DNA. Recorded for this sample are around 1.9 million clones; more than 85% of them occurred a single time. The biggest ten clones account for over 1.5% of the sample.

CD8 naive samples were CD45RO-negative cells positively selected for CCR7, giving a CD45RA+CCR7+ population that excluded TemRA cells. Donors were healthy HIV-negative adults with no recently reported acute infections or vaccinations. All donors were Caucasian adults living in Nashville, Tennessee, USA. After blood collection by leukapheresis, PBMCs were isolated using Ficoll-Histopaque density gradient centrifugation and then cryopreserved in the vapor phase of liquid nitrogen. Analytical flow cytometry was used to check the purity and quantity of every magnetically sorted T cell population. Genomic DNA was isolated from every sorted fraction and measured by UV absorbance on a Nanodrop 2000c.

The sequence is built from TRBV28 and TRBJ2-3; the D gene assignment is perhaps TRBD1 or TRBD2, with each matching 5 bases. The material sequenced was naive CD8+ T cells from PBMCs. The cell subset or site label for this specimen denotes: CD45RA+CCR7+. The clonotype comes from a man between 18 and 29 years old in good health. Some clones in this sample may be carry-over from other donors' samples. The nucleotides read TGTGCCAGCAGTTCCCCGAGGGGAGATACGCAGTATTTT. Its coded protein is CASSSPRGDTQYF.